This T cell receptor (beta chain) was obtained from a study of Graves' ophthalmopathy and Graves' hyperthyroidism (dated by TCRdb to the late 2010s). For the wider study: Peripheral blood was collected at initial diagnosis, before any treatment. The roughly 100 discovery patients were randomly split 7:3 into training and test sets. An independent validation cohort was composed of approximately 19 hyperthyroidism patients and approximately 15 patients who later progressed from hyperthyroidism to ophthalmopathy. In roughly 6 hyperthyroidism patients, T-cell repertoires of thyroid tissue and blood were compared. TCR beta repertoire signatures were used to distinguish Graves' ophthalmopathy from Graves' hyperthyroidism and to predict progression to ophthalmopathy. Following sample collection, hyperthyroidism patients were given methimazole at a starting dose of 30 mg daily, and ophthalmopathy patients were given high-dose intravenous methylprednisolone. In total, some 140 blood samples were TCR-sequenced: around 42 ophthalmopathy, under 80 hyperthyroidism and some 17 hyperthyroidism-to-ophthalmopathy patients. A discovery set of about 99 patients (roughly 41 ophthalmopathy, 57 stable hyperthyroidism) was enrolled to explore V-J signatures distinguishing ophthalmopathy from hyperthyroidism.

V is clipped by 2 bases and J by 8 bases, and the sequence between their germline boundaries is 12 bases long. Taken from the germline V gene (reference sequence), the CDR1 and CDR2 loops are SGHAT and FQDESV. The CDR3 sequence holds 13 residues, the cysteine and phenylalanine included. Left in the record is the CDR3 DNA by itself, 39 bases read in frame from the first base. Overall results and qualifications from the work: Most expanded thyroid clonotypes with a frequency above 0.001 also appeared in blood, which suggests that blood repertoires may reflect the immune response in the thyroid. In validation, the model predicted ophthalmopathy progression with more than 70% sensitivity and roughly 72% specificity; some 13 predicted patients were CT-confirmed with GO in a median of approximately 6.5 months. In cross-validation, the 13-signature model distinguished ophthalmopathy from stable hyperthyroidism with around 86% sensitivity and around 84% specificity, while in the test set the corresponding values were 80% and 75%. Sample size was not statistically predetermined, and group allocation was not concealed from the investigators.

The ophthalmopathy patients had moderately to severely active disease, with a Clinical Activity Score of 3 or higher, a NOSPECS grade of 4 or higher, and a disease duration of less than 3 months. Patients with other autoimmune diseases, uncontrolled infections, pregnancy or lactation were excluded from the study. Diagnosis relied on clinical symptoms, serum thyroxine, TRAb, thyroid ultrasound and orbital computed tomography. PBMCs were isolated from more than 8 ml of fresh peripheral blood by Ficoll-Paque density gradient centrifugation. Total RNA was extracted using Trizol reagent, and RNA quality was checked on an Agilent 2100 Bioanalyzer. For repertoire sequencing, the TCR beta CDR3 regions were amplified from RNA transcripts. The first round was an RT-PCR using HTBI primers with the Qiagen OneStep RT-PCR kit, and this first round was followed by a second-round multiplex PCR, then size selection and purification. The libraries underwent paired-end sequencing with 100 bp reads on an Illumina HiSeq2000. Regarding the original processing steps: SOAPnuke was used to process the reads, removing any read that contained adapters or uncalled bases, had a mean Phred below 15, or lacked an exact match to the constant primer or identifier. COPE v1.2.5 was used to merge high-quality paired reads. Each unique nucleotide sequence was treated as a clonotype, and MiTCR v1.1 was used to align the clonotypes to the IMGT TRB V, D and J references. Only V-J combinations with frequency above 0.0001 were analysed, covering approximately 99% of repertoires. For each V-J combination, a TCR clonal expansion and chaos score was defined as the ratio of F50 clonal expansion to chaos observed in the TCRdist matrix. Welch's t-statistics and random forest were used to narrow the features down to over ten V-J combinations, which were then fed into a naive Bayes classifier. The similarity between thyroid and blood repertoires was quantified using the Morisita-Horn index. The raw public reads went through TCRdb reprocessing: fastp at Q25, MiXCR clone calling, in-frame beta chains kept. CDR3 protein duplicates are merged, each entry listing the most common genes and DNA. These V and J calls originate from TCRdb's pipeline instead of the authors' own analysis. Present in this sample are 220,000 or so distinct CDR3 sequences, about 22% of which were seen just once. Roughly 44% of the sample lies in the top ten.

This clonotype has a count of ten or more. The antigen it binds to is not known. No base quality information exists; no much larger clone differs at one position. The chain is assembled from TRBV11-1 and TRBJ1-1; tentative D gene TRBD1, with 5 bases matching. This TCR was sampled from a woman in her fifties or sixties with Graves' ophthalmopathy. Donor details come from another sample of the same person, matched by shared clones. Sequencing was carried out using peripheral blood. The DNA sequence is TGTGCCAGCAGCTTATTGAGGCAGGGAGAAGCTTTCTTT. Its translation reads: CASSLLRQGEAFF.